This passage covers 27 T cell receptor beta chains from one sample sequenced in a study of blood T cells in healthy people across ages. Using a J-beta primer mix together with a sample-barcoded 5' primer, a second PCR was run for about 6 to 11 cycles. TCRdb itself ran the 5' RACE reads through MiXCR, one entry per CDR3 protein. In the table there are about 640,000 distinct CDR3 sequences, roughly 30% of which are singletons. The sequencing input was blood. The receptors here all came from a woman older than 75 in good health.

This clonotype was observed many times. The rearrangement links TRBV7-9 to TRBJ2-1; 7 nucleotides line up with TRBD2. Trimming at V came to 6 bases and at J to 1 base, leaving 6 bases not matched to a gene. CDR1 and CDR2 from the germline V gene are SEHNR and FQNEAQ (reference sequence). The CDR3 is made up of 15 amino acids. This chain's CDR3 is CASSLTGGSYNEQFF. The CDR3 DNA reads TGTGCCAGCAGTTTGACGGGGGGATCCTACAATGAGCAGTTCTTC.

The V call is TRBV30, the J call TRBJ1-4; TRBD1 matches 7 bases. J lost 6 bases, V lost 3 bases, and 7 bases had no gene match. The CDR3 totals 14 residues. The germline V gene encodes CDR1 GTSNPN and CDR2 SVGIG (reference sequence). This CDR3 reads CAWSDDRVDEKLFF. In DNA form, the CDR3 reads TGTGCCTGGAGCGACGACAGGGTTGATGAAAAACTGTTTTTT. Complete variable domain (other parts from reference TRBV30 and TRBJ1-4): SQTIHQWPATLVQPVGSPLSLECTVEGTSNPNLYWYRQAAGRGLQLLFYSVGIGQISSEVPQNLSASRPQDRQFILSSKKLLLSDSGFYLCAWSDDRVDEKLFFGSGTQLSVL.

The rearrangement uses TRBV7-6 and TRBJ1-4, with 7 bases aligning to TRBD1. The length of the CDR3 is 15 residues. Germline V gene data show CDR1 as SGHVS and CDR2 as FNYEAQ. The V segment lost 0 bases and the J segment 12 bases; nucleotides outside the gene matches: 10. The CDR3 here is CASSLAPGQYRELFF. Written as DNA, the CDR3 is TGTGCCAGCAGCTTAGCGCCGGGACAGTACAGGGAACTGTTTTTT.

Only a few counts were recorded for this clonotype. A much larger clone differs by one base, so this may be a read error. The CDR3 is CSARPLADSRDTQYF. As DNA, the CDR3 is TGCAGTGCTAGACCCTTAGCGGACTCCCGTGATACGCAGTATTTT. This chain joins TRBV20-1 and TRBJ2-3, with D possibly being TRBD2 (6 bases). The CDR3 spans 15 residues. Trimming took off 2 bases at V and 6 bases at J, with 18 bases between the two ends. In germline, CDR1 is DFQATT, CDR2 SNEGSKA (reference sequence).

This clonotype has just a few counts. CDR3 sequence (DNA): TGTGCCAGCAGCAAGGGGACTAGCGGGCGTCTAGCCAAAAACATTCAGTACTTC. Protein product: CASSKGTSGRLAKNIQYF. V usage is TRBV21-1 and J usage is TRBJ2-4; TRBD2, the table's D call, lacks a check against the DNA. TRBV21-1 is a pseudogene segment. CDR3 size: 18 residues.

The rearrangement links TRBV11-2 to TRBJ2-5, with D tentatively TRBD2 (5 bases). CDR3 size: 18 residues. V lost 0 bases and J 11 bases, leaving 28 bases between the germline ends. Germline V gene sequence: CDR1 SGHAT, CDR2 FQNNGV. The CDR3: CASSLDGLAGRTYNEQYF. The CDR3 DNA follows: TGTGCCAGCAGCTTAGATGGGTTGGCGGGTCGGACGTACAATGAGCAGTACTTC. The variable domain in full, completed from reference TRBV11-2 and TRBJ2-5, reads EAGVAQSPRYKIIEKRQSVAFWCNPISGHATLYWYQQILGQGPKLLIQFQNNGVVDDSQLPKDRFSAERLKGVDSTLKIQPAKLEDSAVYLCASSLDGLAGRTYNEQYFGPGTRLLVL.

This clonotype was counted only a few times. The V gene is TRBV28, the J gene TRBJ1-1; D unresolved. In germline, CDR1 is MDHEN, CDR2 SYDVKM. CDR3 length: 14 amino acids. V gave up 8 bases and J gave up 10 bases, with 23 bases separating them. The CDR3: CASRIEGTARAAFF. In DNA form, the CDR3 reads TGTGCCAGCCGTATCGAGGGTACCGCTCGGGCAGCTTTCTTT.

This clonotype was recorded many times. The chain links TRBV6-1 to TRBJ1-2, with D possibly being TRBD1 (6 bases). This CDR3 comprises 15 residues. V was clipped by 1 base and J by 4 bases, with 13 bases between them. The germline V gene has CDR1 MNHNS and CDR2 SASEGT. CDR3 nucleotides: TGTGCCAGCAGTGAAGGGGGGGCCGGAGGCTATGGCTACACCTTC. Its translation: CASSEGGAGGYGYTF.

The chain links TRBV29-1 to TRBJ2-1; D may be TRBD1 or TRBD2 (5 bases each). This CDR3 has 13 residues. From germline, CDR1 is SQVTM and CDR2 ANQGSEA. V was cut by 5 bases and J by 13 bases, with 21 bases left in between. CDR3 residues: CSVRQGASYEQFF. CDR3 in DNA: TGCAGCGTTAGGCAGGGAGCGTCCTACGAACAGTTCTTC.

This chain joins TRBV28 and TRBJ1-2; D is unclear. Germline CDR1 reads MDHEN; CDR2 reads SYDVKM. The V end lost 5 bases, the J end lost 5 bases, and 6 bases lay between the germline ends. CDR3 length: 11 amino acids. CDR3 nucleotides: TGTGCCAGCAGTCCAAAGTATGGCTACACCTTC. The encoded protein is CASSPKYGYTF.

This clonotype was counted at least ten times. The rearrangement uses TRBV19 and TRBJ2-3, with TRBD1 identical over 10 bases. CDR3 length: 14 amino acids. Germline-derived CDR1 and CDR2 are LNHDA and SQIVND (reference sequence). J gave up 5 bases and V 6 bases, and 5 bases lay outside the gene matches. The CDR3 loop is CASSLRDRGDTQYF. The CDR3 nucleotides are TGTGCCAGTAGCCTCCGGGACAGGGGAGATACGCAGTATTTT.

There are many counts of this clonotype. The genes are TRBV4-1 and TRBJ1-1; D is perhaps TRBD1 (5 bases). This CDR3 is 14 amino acids long. With 3 bases removed from V and 0 bases from J, the gap between germline ends came to 8 bases. Germline CDR1 MGHRA, CDR2 YSYEKL. Written as DNA, the CDR3 is TGCGCCAGCAGCCAGGGGCGGATGAACACTGAAGCTTTCTTT. Translating it yields CASSQGRMNTEAFF.

Of note for this clonotype: This may stem from a read error, because a much larger clone lies one nucleotide away. The genes are TRBV7-2 and TRBJ2-2; 11 positions agree with TRBD2. In germline, CDR1 is SGHTA, CDR2 FQGNSA. The CDR3 has 17 amino acids. The CDR3 sequence: CASSVSTSGAFAGERFF. The CDR3 DNA reads as TGTGCCAGCAGCGTCTCGACTAGCGGGGCGTTCGCCGGGGAGCGGTTTTTT.

In this sample, this clonotype turned up many times. The rearrangement joins TRBV7-2 to TRBJ1-1, with D unclear. The germline V and J ends were trimmed by 5 bases and 2 bases, with 15 bases remaining between them. The germline V gene encodes CDR1 SGHTA and CDR2 FQGNSA. The CDR3 runs 15 residues. CDR3 sequence reads: CASSGSGGSNTEAFF. The DNA for the CDR3 is TGTGCCAGCAGCGGCAGCGGAGGATCTAACACTGAAGCTTTCTTT.

This clonotype was observed many times. This chain joins TRBV12-3 or TRBV12-4 and TRBJ2-1; possibly TRBD1 for D (5 bases). Trimming left V 6 bases short and J 8 bases short, with 14 bases between. CDR3 size: 13 residues. In nucleotides, the CDR3 is TGTGCCAGCAGACGATCAGGGTCACATGAGCAGTTCTTC. Amino acids: CASRRSGSHEQFF.

This clonotype was counted many times. The genes are TRBV7-2 and TRBJ2-5; a weak D match, TRBD1 (5 bases). This CDR3 is built from 15 residues. Germline V lookup: CDR1 SGHTA, CDR2 FQGNSA. Trimming took 1 base from V and 5 from J, leaving 14 bases between them. Here the CDR3 reads CASSLDPGPLETQYF. In nucleotides, the CDR3 is TGTGCCAGCAGCTTAGATCCAGGGCCGCTGGAGACCCAGTACTTC.

This clonotype turned up a few times. J is TRBJ1-2 and V is TRBV20-1; no clear D gene. Trimming pared 5 bases from V and 4 bases from J, leaving 17 bases between. This CDR3 is 14 amino acids long. From germline, CDR1 is DFQATT and CDR2 SNEGSKA (reference sequence). CDR3 residues: CSAPDDTLRYGYTF. CDR3 nucleotides: TGCAGTGCTCCAGATGACACTCTTCGCTATGGCTACACCTTC.

This clonotype was seen repeatedly, ten times or more. The rearrangement links TRBV10-1 to TRBJ2-7; tentatively, D is TRBD1 (5 bases). Trimming took 5 bases from V and 0 from J, leaving 8 bases between them. Germline values: CDR1 WNHNN, CDR2 SYGVQD (reference sequence). This CDR3 has 13 residues. CDR3 nucleotide sequence: TGCGCCAGCAGTAAGGGGCCCTCCTACGAGCAGTACTTC. It encodes CASSKGPSYEQYF.

Ten or more counts support this clonotype. CDR3 protein: CASSFGGSTYEQYF. The CDR3 DNA sequence: TGTGCCAGCAGTTTTGGGGGCTCAACCTACGAGCAGTACTTC. This chain uses TRBV12-3 or TRBV12-4 with TRBJ2-7; D possibly corresponds to TRBD1 (6 bases). The CDR3 extends over 14 amino acids. V dropped 3 bases and J dropped 2 bases, with 11 bases sitting between them.

About this clonotype: Germline is not matched at one junction end, which may reflect a read error. The chain recombines TRBV24-1 with TRBJ2-1; D not resolved. The CDR3 is made up of 12 amino acids. Germline CDR1 is KGHDR and CDR2 is SFDVKD. The chain's CDR3 is CVTSDSTYEQFF. DNA for the CDR3: TGTGTCACCAGTGATTCAACCTACGAGCAGTTCTTC.

There are many counts of this clonotype. The gene calls are TRBV4-3 and TRBJ2-5; D not resolved. The germline V gene encodes CDR1 LGHNA and CDR2 YSLEER. This CDR3 is 15 amino acids long. V gave up 1 base and J gave up 2 bases, with 11 bases separating them. CDR3 region: CASSQGSLGQETQYF. The CDR3 DNA reads as TGCGCCAGCAGCCAAGGGTCCCTAGGGCAAGAGACCCAGTACTTC.

Note on this clonotype: An end of the junction does not agree with germline; a read error may underlie this. The CDR3: CASSPKQRFQEAQYF. DNA for the CDR3: TGTGCCAGCTCTCCGAAACAGCGTTTTCAAGAGGCCCAGTACTTC. The rearrangement uses TRBV18 and TRBJ2-5; D is ambiguous. Germline CDR1 and CDR2: KGHSH and LQKENI. CDR3 length equals 15 residues.

The V gene is TRBV3-1, the J gene TRBJ2-1; 8 bases agree with TRBD2. CDR1 and CDR2 from the germline V gene are LGHDT and YNNKEL (reference sequence). The CDR3 loop spans 13 amino acids. V shed 6 bases, J shed 4 bases, and the junction held 2 bases outside the gene matches. CDR3 sequence (DNA): TGTGCCAGCAGATTAGCGGGATACAATGAGCAGTTCTTC. Protein sequence: CASRLAGYNEQFF.

V is TRBV5-6 and J is TRBJ2-5; D could derive from TRBD1 or TRBD2 (5 bases each). The J call may be in error: the DNA end matches TRBJ2-7 better. CDR1 SGHDT and CDR2 YYEEEE come from the germline V gene. The CDR3 is 14 amino acids. DNA for the CDR3: TGTGCCAGCAGCTTGGGAGGGGATGTCTACGAGCAGTACTTC. As protein: CASSLGGDVYEQYF.

This clonotype occurred a few times. The chain couples TRBV9 to TRBJ2-1, with 8 bases aligning to TRBD1. J lost 5 bases, V lost 4 bases, and 8 bases had no gene match. The CDR3 is made up of 15 amino acids. The germline V gene has CDR1 SGDLS and CDR2 YYNGEE. This CDR3 is CASSSGQGPNNEQFF. The CDR3 DNA reads TGTGCCAGCAGCTCTGGACAGGGCCCAAACAATGAGCAGTTCTTC.

This clonotype was seen repeatedly, ten times or more. V is TRBV6-5 and J is TRBJ1-2; D possibly corresponds to TRBD1 (6 bases). The CDR3 is 15 residues long. The germline CDR1 and CDR2 sequences are MNHEY and SVGAGI. Trimming removed 8 bases from V and 1 base from J, with 17 bases in between. CDR3 residues: CASRLQSRGNYGYTF. The CDR3 nucleotides are TGTGCCAGCCGATTACAGTCCAGGGGTAACTATGGCTACACCTTC.

With regard to this clonotype: It may be a read error: a sequence one base away is much more abundant. The CDR3 reads CASSLWRPGSNEQFF. In DNA, the CDR3 is TGTGCCAGCAGTTTATGGAGGCCGGGGAGCAATGAGCAGTTCTTC. The V and J genes are TRBV12-3 or TRBV12-4 and TRBJ2-1; D might be TRBD2 (5 bases). This CDR3 has 15 residues. V shed 2 bases and J shed 6 bases, with 14 bases lying between them.